Listed below are T cell receptor beta chains from one sample, sequenced in a study of T-cell memory formation after mild COVID-19. TCRdb analysed the 5' RACE reads with MiXCR anew, one entry per CDR3 protein. The sample has approximately 500,000 distinct CDR3 sequences, around 27% seen once. The specimen sequenced was PBMCs or a T cell subset sorted from them (not recorded which). The receptors were gathered from an adult woman who had mild COVID-19 (a few samples of this study predate the infection). Cell type and time point are not known. The CDR3 runs from the conserved cysteine through the conserved F or W. A D gene is named only where the DNA matches it firmly. A clone size is listed for some rows: how often the clone was seen (once, few, many), or a class if it is expanded.

>NA|NA|TRBV7-7|TRBJ1-1
CASRTALNTEAFF
TGTGCTAGCAGGACAGCTCTGAACACTGAAGCTTTCTTT
>NA|many|TRBV7-9|TRBJ2-1
CASSLALASAYNEQFF
TGTGCCAGCAGCTTAGCATTGGCGTCAGCCTACAATGAGCAGTTCTTC
>TRBD1|few|TRBV4-3|TRBJ2-7
CASSQGDRAGEQYF
TGCGCCAGCAGCCAAGGGGACAGGGCGGGGGAGCAGTACTTC
>TRBD1|NA|TRBV6-5|TRBJ1-2
CASSLQGRSHDPSVRGYTF
TGTGCCAGCAGTTTACAGGGGCGCTCGCACGACCCTTCAGTCAGGGGCTACACCTTC
>NA|NA|TRBV2|TRBJ1-4
CASTEGGHRIEKLFF
TGTGCCAGCACCGAGGGGGGACATCGTATTGAAAAACTGTTTTTT
>TRBD2|NA|TRBV11-2|TRBJ2-1
CASSSREIAGNEQFF
TGTGCCAGCAGCTCGAGGGAAATAGCGGGCAATGAGCAGTTCTTC
>NA|NA|TRBV19|TRBJ2-1
CASSIPLSSYNEQFF
TGTGCCAGTAGTATCCCTCTAAGCTCCTACAATGAGCAGTTCTTC
>TRBD1|few|TRBV24-1|TRBJ2-1
CATSDLTRQGYEQFF
TGTGCCACCAGTGATTTAACGCGACAGGGCTATGAGCAGTTCTTC
>NA|NA|TRBV7-9|TRBJ2-7
CASSPTDSSYEQYF
TGTGCCAGCAGCCCAACGGACAGCTCCTACGAGCAGTACTTC
>NA|NA|TRBV10-2|TRBJ2-1
CASQESSYNEQFF
TGCGCCAGCCAGGAGAGCTCCTACAATGAGCAGTTCTTC
>NA|few|TRBV7-9|TRBJ1-5
CASRDMDSPQHF
TGTGCCAGCCGGGACATGGACTCGCCCCAGCATTTT
>TRBD1|NA|TRBV24-1|TRBJ2-5
CATGTGEETQYF
TGTGCCACCGGGACAGGGGAAGAGACCCAGTACTTC
>NA|NA|TRBV7-9|TRBJ1-1
CASSLETISGTEAFF
TGTGCCAGCAGCTTAGAAACCATCTCGGGGACTGAAGCTTTCTTT
>TRBD1|few|TRBV29-1|TRBJ2-2
CSVEGGADTGELFF
TGCAGCGTAGAAGGGGGCGCGGACACCGGGGAGCTGTTTTTT
>NA|NA|TRBV7-2|TRBJ2-1
CASSLGDWWEQFF
TGTGCCAGCAGCTTAGGAGATTGGTGGGAGCAGTTCTTC
>NA|NA|TRBV27|TRBJ2-3
CASGVKFTDTQYF
TGTGCCAGCGGAGTAAAATTCACAGATACGCAGTATTTT
>TRBD1|NA|TRBV10-3|TRBJ2-2
CAISPSTGGDTGELFF
TGTGCCATCAGTCCCTCGACAGGGGGCGACACCGGGGAGCTGTTTTTT
>NA|NA|TRBV6-5|TRBJ1-1
CASSYSRQGKAFF
TGTGCCAGCAGTTACTCGAGGCAGGGAAAAGCTTTCTTT
>TRBD1|NA|TRBV4-1|TRBJ1-1
CASSQENRDRGEAFF
TGCGCCAGCAGCCAAGAGAACCGGGACAGGGGCGAAGCTTTCTTT
>NA|NA|TRBV4-1|TRBJ2-1
CASSQVLMPGDNEQFF
TGCGCCAGCAGCCAAGTACTAATGCCAGGGGATAATGAGCAGTTCTTC
>NA|NA|TRBV18|TRBJ1-2
CASSPGTHYGYTF
TGTGCCAGCTCACCCGGGACACACTATGGCTACACCTTC
>NA|NA|TRBV21-1|TRBJ2-7
CASSIRDRTSWYEQYF
TGTGCCAGCAGCATTAGGGACAGAACGTCGTGGTACGAGCAGTACTTC
>TRBD1|NA|TRBV5-1|TRBJ1-5
CASSDGTGGQPQHF
TGCGCCAGCAGCGATGGGACAGGGGGTCAGCCCCAGCATTTT
>NA|NA|TRBV14|TRBJ2-7
CASARGQISYEQYF
TGTGCCAGCGCCCGGGGTCAGATCAGCTACGAGCAGTACTTC
>NA|NA|TRBV7-9|TRBJ2-1
CASSQGSGESYNGQFF
TGTGCCAGCAGCCAGGGGTCGGGGGAGTCATACAATGGGCAGTTCTTC
>NA|NA|TRBV13|TRBJ2-3
CASSPGLAHTDTQYF
TGTGCCAGCAGCCCGGGACTGGCCCACACAGATACGCAGTATTTT
>TRBD1|few|TRBV18|TRBJ1-5
CASSTGQVQPQHF
TGTGCCAGCTCGACGGGACAGGTACAGCCCCAGCATTTT
>NA|NA|TRBV11-2|TRBJ2-1
CASSILTGTMNNEQFF
TGTGCCAGCAGCATATTGACGGGTACAATGAACAATGAGCAGTTCTTC
>NA|few|TRBV24-1|TRBJ1-5
CATSGTGTLNQPQHF
TGTGCCACCAGCGGAACAGGGACTCTCAATCAGCCCCAGCATTTT
>TRBD2|NA|TRBV29-1|TRBJ2-1
CSSAGVGNEQFF
TGCAGCTCAGCGGGAGTGGGCAATGAGCAGTTCTTC
>TRBD1|NA|TRBV5-5|TRBJ2-5
CASTPTQGWVETQYF
TGTGCCAGCACCCCAACACAGGGGTGGGTTGAGACCCAGTACTTC
>NA|NA|TRBV5-1|TRBJ2-7
CASSVATRLYEQYF
TGCGCCAGCAGCGTGGCAACTCGGCTCTACGAGCAGTACTTC
>NA|few|TRBV18|TRBJ2-7
CASSEIGGGYEQYF
TGTGCCAGCTCAGAGATCGGGGGCGGGTACGAGCAGTACTTC